A single sample gave rise to the 30 T cell receptor beta chains below, sequenced in a study of blood T cell repertoires in COVID-19. Sequencing was performed with immunoSEQ multiplex PCR; in TCRdb, only in-frame clones are kept and a portion is missing. The sample holds 340,000 or so clones; 86% are singletons and the top ten take 3.5% to 4.5%. Sequencing was done on a sample of PBMCs or T cells enriched from blood (not recorded which). These receptors came from a woman aged 40-49 years with acute COVID-19.

CDR3 loop: CASSYSYRGSENEQYF. The CDR3 nucleotides are TGTGCCAGCAGTTACTCGTATAGGGGTTCTGAGAACGAGCAGTACTTC. The rearrangement uses TRBV6-2 or TRBV6-3 and TRBJ2-7; D is perhaps TRBD1 (5 bases). This CDR3 has 16 amino acids. Germline values: CDR1 MNHEY, CDR2 SVGEGT. The V end lost 0 bases, the J end lost 5 bases, and 17 bases lay between the germline ends.

The chain carries TRBV19 and TRBJ2-3, with 7 bases aligning to TRBD2. V shed 4 bases and J 8 bases; nucleotides not matched to a gene: 0. Germline V gene sequence: CDR1 LNHDA, CDR2 SQIVND (reference sequence). This CDR3 comprises 11 residues. CDR3 sequence reads: CASSTSGTQYF. CDR3 DNA sequence: TGTGCCAGTAGTACTAGCGGTACGCAGTATTTT.

The V call is TRBV7-9, the J call TRBJ2-7, with 14 positions matching TRBD2. This CDR3 contains 17 residues. The germline V gene encodes CDR1 SEHNR and CDR2 FQNEAQ (reference sequence). J was trimmed by 4 bases and V by 7 bases; bases with no gene match: 12. CDR3 in DNA: TGTGCCAGCACCCTGACTAGCGGGAGGGTAGTAGGGTACGAGCAGTACTTC. This codes for CASTLTSGRVVGYEQYF.

Regarding this clone: The same CDR3 also results from other DNA sequences found in this sample. The chain links TRBV3-1 (or the pseudogene TRBV3-2) to TRBJ2-1; 10 positions agree with TRBD2. The CDR3 sequence is 16 residues long. Germline V gene data show CDR1 as LGHDT and CDR2 as YNNKEL (reference sequence). Trimming took 3 bases from V and 2 from J; bases not matched to a gene: 4. CDR3 DNA: TGTGCCAGCAGCCAGGTAGCGGGGGGTCCCTACAATGAGCAGTTCTTC. Protein: CASSQVAGGPYNEQFF.

This clone was picked up a small number of times. This rearrangement joins TRBV5-1 to TRBJ1-2; D remains unclear. In germline, CDR1 is SGHRS, CDR2 YFSETQ. Trimming left V 3 bases short and J 5 bases short, with 14 bases between. The CDR3 sequence is 14 residues long. CDR3 DNA: TGCGCCAGCAGCTCTTCCACCCAGTCATATGGCTACACCTTC. Its translation: CASSSSTQSYGYTF. The variable domain in full, completed from reference TRBV5-1 and TRBJ1-2, reads KAGVTQTPRYLIKTRGQQVTLSCSPISGHRSVSWYQQTPGQGLQFLFEYFSETQRNKGNFPGRFSGRQFSNSRSEMNVSTLELGDSALYLCASSSSTQSYGYTFGSGTRLTVV.

The chain carries TRBV27 and TRBJ2-7; 8 bases agree with TRBD1. Trimming at V came to 3 bases and at J to 6 bases, leaving 7 bases not matched to a gene. The CDR3 has 14 residues. CDR1 is MNHEY and CDR2 is SMNVEV in the germline V gene (reference sequence). The CDR3 coding sequence is TGTGCCAGCAGTTTGGACAGGGCGGCCGGCGAGCAGTACTTC. It specifies CASSLDRAAGEQYF.

This chain links TRBV2 with TRBJ1-5; D possibly corresponds to TRBD1 (6 bases). This CDR3 is 16 amino acids long. V was cut by 3 bases and J by 2 bases, with 14 bases left in between. Germline lookup yields CDR1 SNHLY and CDR2 FYNNEI. In DNA, the CDR3 is TGTGCCAGCAGTGAGAACCAGGGGAGAGGCAATCAGCCCCAGCATTTT. This codes for CASSENQGRGNQPQHF.

V gene TRBV21-1 combines with J gene TRBJ2-7; the D call of TRBD1 is as the table states it, not checked on the DNA. TRBV21-1 has pseudogene status. The CDR3 sequence is 13 residues long. This chain's CDR3 is CASSKSGPHEQYF. DNA for the CDR3: TGTGCCAGCAGCAAATCAGGGCCCCACGAGCAGTACTTC.

This clone appeared a few times. The chain couples TRBV19 to TRBJ2-1, with 9 bases aligning to TRBD2. The CDR3 contains 18 residues. The junction had 9 bases not matched to a gene; V was cut back by 3 bases and J by 0 bases. Germline lookup yields CDR1 LNHDA and CDR2 SQIVND (reference sequence). In nucleotides, the CDR3 is TGTGCCAGTAGTATTCCCAACTTGACTAGCGGCTCCTACAATGAGCAGTTCTTC. It is translated as CASSIPNLTSGSYNEQFF.

The chain uses TRBV19 and TRBJ1-1; no reliable D call. Germline V gene data show CDR1 as LNHDA and CDR2 as SQIVND (reference sequence). The CDR3 runs to 16 residues. V was clipped by 6 bases and J by 0 bases, with 17 bases between them. Written as DNA, the CDR3 is TGTGCCAGTAGCCCCCGGGTCTCCCTAATGAACACTGAAGCTTTCTTT. Its translation: CASSPRVSLMNTEAFF. Based on the CDR3 plus reference TRBV19 and TRBJ1-1, the full variable domain is DGGITQSPKYLFRKEGQNVTLSCEQNLNHDAMYWYRQDPGQGLRLIYYSQIVNDFQKGDIAEGYSVSREKKESFPLTVTSAQKNPTAFYLCASSPRVSLMNTEAFFGQGTRLTVV.

The chain has TRBV2 and TRBJ2-7, with D possibly TRBD1 on 7 matching bases. Per germline, CDR1 SNHLY and CDR2 FYNNEI. V lost 6 bases and J 0 bases, leaving 12 bases between the germline ends. The CDR3 extends over 14 amino acids. CDR3 sequence: CASRRDSLSYEQYF. Here the CDR3 DNA reads TGTGCCAGCAGGCGGGACAGTCTCTCCTACGAGCAGTACTTC.

The gene calls are TRBV19 and TRBJ2-2; 8 bases agree with TRBD1. The CDR3 is 16 residues long. The junction had 4 bases not matched to a gene; V was cut back by 3 bases and J by 1 base. Germline V gene sequence: CDR1 LNHDA, CDR2 SQIVND (reference sequence). The CDR3 coding sequence is TGTGCCAGTAGTATCACCGGGACAGGGAACACCGGGGAGCTGTTTTTT. Translated: CASSITGTGNTGELFF.

The chain couples TRBV6-5 to TRBJ1-1, with 7 bases identical to TRBD1. Per the germline V gene, CDR1 is MNHEY and CDR2 is SVGAGI. V trimming: 10 bases; J trimming: 5 bases; junction bases outside the gene matches: 4. The CDR3 sequence is 11 residues long. DNA of the CDR3: TGTGCCATCCAGGGGGAGACTGAAGCTTTCTTT. This gives the protein CAIQGETEAFF.

The chain links TRBV4-3 to TRBJ1-1; D call uncertain. The germline V gene encodes CDR1 LGHNA and CDR2 YSLEER. The CDR3 spans 15 residues. Trimming cost V 0 bases and J 0 bases, with 8 bases left between them. CDR3: CASSQDLSVNTEAFF. The CDR3 nucleotides read TGCGCCAGCAGCCAAGATCTTAGCGTGAACACTGAAGCTTTCTTT.

This clone was observed a single time. This chain uses TRBV28 with TRBJ1-1, with D uncertain. Germline CDR1 MDHEN, CDR2 SYDVKM. CDR3 length: 16 amino acids. The V gene lost 5 bases and the J gene lost 3 bases, with 19 bases spanning the gap. CDR3 in amino acids: CASSPPGLLRDTEAFF. The DNA of the CDR3 is TGTGCCAGCAGTCCGCCTGGGTTGCTACGGGACACTGAAGCTTTCTTT.

The gene calls are TRBV7-8 and TRBJ1-6; no clear D. CDR3 length: 14 residues. The V end was cut by 5 bases, the J end by 7 bases, with 12 bases between. Germline V lookup: CDR1 SGHVS, CDR2 FQNEAQ. The CDR3, as DNA: TGTGCCAGCAGCCACAAGTGGGAGAATTCACCCCTCCACTTT. The encoded protein is CASSHKWENSPLHF.

The chain has TRBV3-1 (or the pseudogene TRBV3-2) and TRBJ2-1; TRBD2 agrees at 8 bases. Losses at the gene ends were 8 bases for V and 3 bases for J; bases not matched to a gene: 6. Germline values: CDR1 LGHDT, CDR2 YNNKEL (reference sequence). This CDR3 comprises 14 residues. This CDR3 reads CASGTSGNYNEQFF. The CDR3 nucleotides are TGTGCCAGCGGTACTAGCGGAAACTACAATGAGCAGTTCTTC.

This rearrangement joins TRBV5-1 to TRBJ2-2; 9 nucleotides line up with TRBD1. With 4 bases clipped from V and 5 bases from J, the junction kept 9 bases outside the gene matches. CDR1 and CDR2 from the germline V gene are SGHRS and YFSETQ. This CDR3 has 16 amino acids. The CDR3 protein is CASSHPGTGRTGELFF. The CDR3 DNA is TGCGCCAGCAGCCATCCCGGGACAGGGAGGACCGGGGAGCTGTTTTTT.

In regard to this clone: The same CDR3 can be traced to other DNA sequences in this sample. The CDR3, as DNA: TGTGCCAGTAGTATCCCGGGCAGGGGAGTTGGCTACACCTTC. Translated: CASSIPGRGVGYTF. The chain carries TRBV19 and TRBJ1-2; possibly TRBD1 for D (6 bases). CDR3 length: 14 amino acids. V was pared by 3 bases and J by 7 bases, with 15 bases between. Germline assignment: CDR1 LNHDA and CDR2 SQIVND (reference sequence).

J is TRBJ2-1 and V is TRBV11-3; the match to TRBD2 covers 12 bases. CDR1 is SGHNT and CDR2 is YENEEA in the germline V gene. This CDR3 has 16 amino acids. V dropped 2 bases and J dropped 8; count of bases not matched to a gene: 7. The DNA of the CDR3 is TGTGCCAGCAGCTTATCCGGGACTAGCGGGTGGGATGAGCAGTTCTTC. It is translated as CASSLSGTSGWDEQFF.

The chain employs TRBV19 and TRBJ2-5, with no clear D. The V end lost 3 bases, the J end lost 4 bases, and 6 bases lay between the germline ends. CDR3 length: 12 amino acids. In germline, CDR1 is LNHDA, CDR2 SQIVND (reference sequence). The CDR3 DNA reads as TGTGCCAGTAGTATCCCAGGAGAGACCCAGTACTTC. Translation: CASSIPGETQYF. Supplemented by reference TRBV19 and TRBJ2-5, the full variable domain reads DGGITQSPKYLFRKEGQNVTLSCEQNLNHDAMYWYRQDPGQGLRLIYYSQIVNDFQKGDIAEGYSVSREKKESFPLTVTSAQKNPTAFYLCASSIPGETQYFGPGTRLLVL.

The V and J genes are TRBV5-1 and TRBJ1-2; tentative D call: TRBD1 (6 bases). The CDR3 is 14 residues long. Germline-derived CDR1 and CDR2 are SGHRS and YFSETQ. The V end was cut by 0 bases, the J end by 4 bases, with 10 bases between. DNA of the CDR3: TGCGCCAGCAGCTTGGGTGAACAGGGCTATGGCTACACCTTC. This translates into CASSLGEQGYGYTF.

V and J are TRBV7-2 and TRBJ2-1; a possible D gene is TRBD1 (5 bases). V lost 1 base and J lost 6, with 13 bases in between. CDR3 length: 15 amino acids. CDR1 SGHTA and CDR2 FQGNSA come from the germline V gene. The CDR3 DNA reads TGTGCCAGCAGCTTAGGACAGACTCGTGTCAATGAGCAGTTCTTC. It is translated as CASSLGQTRVNEQFF.

This clone was observed a single time. V and J are TRBV29-1 and TRBJ2-2, with TRBD2 matching over 8 bases. The CDR3 is made up of 15 amino acids. In germline, CDR1 is SQVTM, CDR2 ANQGSEA. The junction had 10 bases not matched to a gene; V was cut back by 3 bases and J by 7 bases. The CDR3 here is CSVEFREGRIGELFF. The CDR3 DNA reads TGCAGCGTTGAGTTTCGGGAGGGCCGTATCGGGGAGCTGTTTTTT.

This clone appeared once. V is TRBV15 and J is TRBJ2-6; no clear D gene. Germline V gene data show CDR1 as LNHNV and CDR2 as YYDKDF (reference sequence). V gave up 5 bases and J gave up 1 base, with 9 bases separating them. This CDR3 comprises 15 residues. The CDR3 DNA is TGTGCCACCAGCCTCGGCGGATCTGGGGCCAACGTCCTGACTTTC. This translates into CATSLGGSGANVLTF.

V gene TRBV7-9 combines with J gene TRBJ1-1; perhaps TRBD1 as D (5 bases). In germline, CDR1 is SEHNR, CDR2 FQNEAQ (reference sequence). The CDR3 is 15 amino acids. Trimming stripped 2 bases from V and 7 bases from J, with 17 bases between. CDR3 nucleotides: TGTGCCAGCAGCTTAAGGGGACCGGGGGAGATTGAAGCTTTCTTT. Translated: CASSLRGPGEIEAFF.

The gene calls are TRBV28 and TRBJ2-7; TRBD2 aligns across 8 bases. Germline CDR1 MDHEN, CDR2 SYDVKM. V lost 7 bases, J lost 4 bases, and 9 bases stayed unmatched. This CDR3 has 14 amino acids. The CDR3 bases are TGTGCCAGCACCGCTCCGGGACTAGGTTACGAGCAGTACTTC. Translated, it gives CASTAPGLGYEQYF.

This CDR3 reads CASSPTGGRGAFF. The CDR3 DNA is TGTGCCAGCAGTCCCACAGGGGGCAGGGGAGCTTTCTTT. V is TRBV28 and J is TRBJ1-1; 9 bases align to TRBD1. The CDR3 runs to 13 residues. Trimming cost V 5 bases and J 10 bases; bases outside gene matches: 8. CDR1 and CDR2 from the germline V gene are MDHEN and SYDVKM.

This clone has a single count. The chain combines TRBV27 with TRBJ2-5; TRBD2 matches 9 bases. J was trimmed by 4 bases and V by 2 bases; bases with no gene match: 5. From germline, CDR1 is MNHEY and CDR2 SMNVEV (reference sequence). The CDR3 runs 15 residues. CDR3 residues: CASSLGLAGRETQYF. CDR3 in DNA: TGTGCCAGCAGTTTAGGCCTAGCGGGACGAGAGACCCAGTACTTC.

This clone appeared a single time. The chain joins TRBV7-2 to TRBJ1-5; 7 bases match TRBD1. The junction had 16 bases not matched to a gene; V was cut back by 5 bases and J by 6 bases. CDR3 length equals 17 residues. CDR1 and CDR2 from the germline V gene are SGHTA and FQGNSA. CDR3 amino acids: CASSGKGGGYPPQPQHF. CDR3 nucleotides: TGTGCCAGCAGCGGTAAAGGAGGGGGCTATCCCCCTCAGCCCCAGCATTTT.